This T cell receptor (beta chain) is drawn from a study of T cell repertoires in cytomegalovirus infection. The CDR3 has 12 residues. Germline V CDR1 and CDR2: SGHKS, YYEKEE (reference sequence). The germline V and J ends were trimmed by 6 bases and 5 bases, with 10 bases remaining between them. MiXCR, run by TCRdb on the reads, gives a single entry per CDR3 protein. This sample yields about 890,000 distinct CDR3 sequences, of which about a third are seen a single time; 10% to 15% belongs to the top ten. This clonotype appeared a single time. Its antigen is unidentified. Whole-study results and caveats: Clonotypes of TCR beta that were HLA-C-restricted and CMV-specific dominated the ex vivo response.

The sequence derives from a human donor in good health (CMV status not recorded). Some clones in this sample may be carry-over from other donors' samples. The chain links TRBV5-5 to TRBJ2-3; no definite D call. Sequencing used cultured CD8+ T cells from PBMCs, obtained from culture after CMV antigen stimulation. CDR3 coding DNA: TGTGCCAGCACCTTCTTTGGAGATACGCAGTATTTT. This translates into CASTFFGDTQYF.